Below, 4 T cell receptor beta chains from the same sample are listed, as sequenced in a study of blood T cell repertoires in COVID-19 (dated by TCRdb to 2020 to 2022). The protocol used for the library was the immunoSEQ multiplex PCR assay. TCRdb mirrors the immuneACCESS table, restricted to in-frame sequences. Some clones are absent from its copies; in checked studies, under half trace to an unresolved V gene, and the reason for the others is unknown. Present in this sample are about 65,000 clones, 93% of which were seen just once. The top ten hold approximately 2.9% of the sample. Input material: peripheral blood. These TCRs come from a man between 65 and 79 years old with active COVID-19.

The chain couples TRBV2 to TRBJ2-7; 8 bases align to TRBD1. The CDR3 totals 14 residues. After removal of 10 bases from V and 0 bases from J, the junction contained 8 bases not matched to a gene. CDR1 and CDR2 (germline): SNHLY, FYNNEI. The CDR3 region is CAIKDRETSYEQYF. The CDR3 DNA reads TGTGCCATCAAGGACAGGGAGACCTCCTACGAGCAGTACTTC.

The DNA for the CDR3 is TGTGCCAGTAGTATATTTCCAGGGGGCGAACGGAAGGATGGCTACACCTTC. This encodes CASSIFPGGERKDGYTF. V is TRBV19 and J is TRBJ1-2; TRBD1 agrees at 8 bases. V shed 2 bases, J shed 6 bases, and the junction held 14 bases outside the gene matches. CDR3 length: 17 residues. CDR1 and CDR2 from the germline V gene are LNHDA and SQIVND (reference sequence).

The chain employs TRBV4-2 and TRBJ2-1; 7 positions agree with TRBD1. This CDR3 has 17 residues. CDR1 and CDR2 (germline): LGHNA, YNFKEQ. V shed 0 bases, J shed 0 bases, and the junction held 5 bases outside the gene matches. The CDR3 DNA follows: TGTGCCAGCAGCCAAGAGAAAGGGGGCAGCTCCTACAATGAGCAGTTCTTC. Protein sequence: CASSQEKGGSSYNEQFF.

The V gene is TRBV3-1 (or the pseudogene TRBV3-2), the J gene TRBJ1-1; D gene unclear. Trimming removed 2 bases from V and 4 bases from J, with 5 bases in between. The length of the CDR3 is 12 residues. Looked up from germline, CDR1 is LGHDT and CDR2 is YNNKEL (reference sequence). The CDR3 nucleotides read TGTGCCAGCAGCCAACTCAGCACTGAAGCTTTCTTT. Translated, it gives CASSQLSTEAFF.